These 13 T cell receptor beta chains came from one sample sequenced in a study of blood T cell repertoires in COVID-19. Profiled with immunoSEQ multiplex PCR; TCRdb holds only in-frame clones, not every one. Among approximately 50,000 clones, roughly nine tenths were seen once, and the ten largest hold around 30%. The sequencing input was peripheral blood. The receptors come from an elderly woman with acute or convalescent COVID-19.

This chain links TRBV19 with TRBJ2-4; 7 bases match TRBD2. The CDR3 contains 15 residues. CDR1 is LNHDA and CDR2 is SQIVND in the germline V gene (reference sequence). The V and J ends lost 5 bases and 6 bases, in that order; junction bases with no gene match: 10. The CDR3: CASSYSGGIGNIQYF. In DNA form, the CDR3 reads TGTGCCAGTAGTTATTCCGGGGGGATAGGAAACATTCAGTACTTC.

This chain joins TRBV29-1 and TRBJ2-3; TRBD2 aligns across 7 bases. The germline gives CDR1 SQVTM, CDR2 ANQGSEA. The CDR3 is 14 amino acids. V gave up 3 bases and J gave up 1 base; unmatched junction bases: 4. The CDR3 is CSVDGGEGTDTQYF. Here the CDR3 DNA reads TGCAGCGTTGATGGGGGGGAGGGCACAGATACGCAGTATTTT.

CDR3 nucleotide sequence: TGTGCCAGCAGCAACCCCGGGACAGGGACCTACGAGCAGTACTTC. Its protein is CASSNPGTGTYEQYF. The genes are TRBV7-9 and TRBJ2-7; 9 positions match TRBD1. The junction had 7 bases not matched to a gene; V was cut back by 5 bases and J by 2 bases. This CDR3 has 15 residues. Germline CDR1 is SEHNR and CDR2 is FQNEAQ (reference sequence).

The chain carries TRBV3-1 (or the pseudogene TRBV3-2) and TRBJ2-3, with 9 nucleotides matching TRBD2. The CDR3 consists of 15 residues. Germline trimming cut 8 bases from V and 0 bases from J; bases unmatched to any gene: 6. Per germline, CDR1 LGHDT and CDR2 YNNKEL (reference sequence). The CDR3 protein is CASRPSGASTDTQYF. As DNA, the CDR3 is TGTGCCAGCCGGCCTAGCGGGGCTAGCACAGATACGCAGTATTTT.

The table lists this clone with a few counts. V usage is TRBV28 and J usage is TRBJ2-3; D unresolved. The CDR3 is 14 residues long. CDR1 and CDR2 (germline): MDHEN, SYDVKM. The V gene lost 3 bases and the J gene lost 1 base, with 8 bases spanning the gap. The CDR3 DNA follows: TGTGCCAGCAGTTTTGTTGCGGGCACAGATACGCAGTATTTT. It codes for CASSFVAGTDTQYF.

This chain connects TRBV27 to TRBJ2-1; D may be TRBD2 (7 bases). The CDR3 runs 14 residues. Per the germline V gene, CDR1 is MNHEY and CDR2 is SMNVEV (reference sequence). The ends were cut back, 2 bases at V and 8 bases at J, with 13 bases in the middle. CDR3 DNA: TGTGCCAGCAGTTTAAGTTGGGGGGGCCATGAGCAGTTCTTC. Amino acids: CASSLSWGGHEQFF.

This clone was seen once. The CDR3 loop reads CASSVSGTGGQETQYF. CDR3 coding DNA: TGTGCCAGCAGCGTATCCGGGACAGGGGGCCAAGAGACCCAGTACTTC. The V and J genes are TRBV7-7 and TRBJ2-5; TRBD1 aligns across 11 bases. The germline CDR1 and CDR2 sequences are SSHAT and FNYEAQ (reference sequence). J was trimmed by 1 base and V by 5 bases; bases with no gene match: 6. This CDR3 is built from 16 residues.

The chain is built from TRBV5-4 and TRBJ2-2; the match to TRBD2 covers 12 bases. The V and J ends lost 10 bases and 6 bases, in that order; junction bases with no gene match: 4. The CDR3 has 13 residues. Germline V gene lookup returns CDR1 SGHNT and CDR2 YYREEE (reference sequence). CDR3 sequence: CACRTSGAGELFF. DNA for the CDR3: TGTGCCTGCCGGACTAGCGGGGCCGGGGAGCTGTTTTTT.

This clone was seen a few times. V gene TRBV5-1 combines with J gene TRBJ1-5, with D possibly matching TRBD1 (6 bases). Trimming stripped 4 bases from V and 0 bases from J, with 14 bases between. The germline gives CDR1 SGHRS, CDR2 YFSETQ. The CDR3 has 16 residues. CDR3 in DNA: TGCGCCAGCAGCGAAACAGGGCCGTATAGCAATCAGCCCCAGCATTTT. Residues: CASSETGPYSNQPQHF.

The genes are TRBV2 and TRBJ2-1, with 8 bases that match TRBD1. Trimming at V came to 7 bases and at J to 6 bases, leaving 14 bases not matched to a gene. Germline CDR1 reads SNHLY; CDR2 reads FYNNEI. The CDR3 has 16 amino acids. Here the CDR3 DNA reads TGTGCCAGCACCAAGTGGGGGACAGGAAGCCCCAATGAGCAGTTCTTC. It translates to CASTKWGTGSPNEQFF.

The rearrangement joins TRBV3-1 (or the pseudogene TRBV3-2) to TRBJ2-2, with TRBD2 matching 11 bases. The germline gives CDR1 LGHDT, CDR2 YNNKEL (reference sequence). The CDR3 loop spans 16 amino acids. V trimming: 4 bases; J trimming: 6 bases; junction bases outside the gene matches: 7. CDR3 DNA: TGTGCCAGCAGCCTCCTACTAGCGGGGGTGGCCGGGGAGCTGTTTTTT. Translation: CASSLLLAGVAGELFF.

The DNA for the CDR3 is TGTGCCAGCAGTGTTTCGGTCATGAACACTGAAGCTTTCTTT. Protein sequence: CASSVSVMNTEAFF. The V gene is TRBV2, the J gene TRBJ1-1, with unresolved D. The CDR3 runs to 14 residues. V lost 4 bases, J lost 0 bases, and 9 bases lay in between. The germline V gene has CDR1 SNHLY and CDR2 FYNNEI. The full variable domain, its missing parts supplied by reference TRBV2 and TRBJ1-1, is EPEVTQTPSHQVTQMGQEVILRCVPISNHLYFYWYRQILGQKVEFLVSFYNNEISEKSEIFDDQFSVERPDGSNFTLKIRSTKLEDSAMYFCASSVSVMNTEAFFGQGTRLTVV.

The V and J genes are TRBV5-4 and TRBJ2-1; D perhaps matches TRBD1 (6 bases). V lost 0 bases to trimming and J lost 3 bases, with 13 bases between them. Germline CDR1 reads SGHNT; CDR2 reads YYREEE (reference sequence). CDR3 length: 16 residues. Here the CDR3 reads CASSLARGLGYNEQFF. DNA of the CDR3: TGTGCCAGCAGCTTGGCCAGGGGCTTGGGCTACAATGAGCAGTTCTTC.